Shown below are 5 T cell receptor beta chains from a single sample sequenced in a study of cytomegalovirus exposure and HLA in healthy donors. This PCR relied on a set of 60 Vbeta primers and 13 Jbeta primers. The data were produced by immunoSEQ multiplex PCR, yet TCRdb's version contains in-frame clones alone and is incomplete. The data contain 120,000 or so clones, just over 15% of them singletons. Sequencing was carried out using PBMCs. The receptors originated from a young woman in good health and CMV-seronegative.

The chain employs TRBV5-1 and TRBJ1-6; TRBD1 agrees at 8 bases. This CDR3 region has 16 residues. Unmatched junction bases numbered 5, after V lost 2 bases and J lost 4 bases. Germline V gene lookup returns CDR1 SGHRS and CDR2 YFSETQ. CDR3 region: CASSFTGTGYNSPLHF. The CDR3 DNA reads as TGCGCCAGCAGCTTCACCGGGACAGGATATAATTCACCCCTCCACTTT.

V and J are TRBV4-1 and TRBJ2-3, with 13 bases matching TRBD2. V lost 4 bases and J lost 1; bases outside the gene matches: 5. The CDR3 spans 17 residues. CDR1 is MGHRA, CDR2 YSYEKL, per germline. CDR3 DNA: TGCGCCAGCAGCCCAATGACTAGCGGGGGGCGCACAGATACGCAGTATTTT. As protein: CASSPMTSGGRTDTQYF.

V and J are TRBV2 and TRBJ2-1; possibly TRBD2 for D (5 bases). V gave up 1 base and J gave up 8 bases, with 12 bases separating them. Germline values: CDR1 SNHLY, CDR2 FYNNEI. This CDR3 contains 14 residues. The CDR3, as DNA: TGTGCCAGCAGTGAAGTATTCGGGGTAGATGAGCAGTTCTTC. This encodes CASSEVFGVDEQFF.

This clone has just a few counts. The CDR3 DNA is TGTGCCACGTCCTGGACAACTACGAACACTGAAGCTTTCTTT. Its protein is CATSWTTTNTEAFF. The V call is TRBV2, the J call TRBJ1-1; possibly TRBD1 for D (5 bases). Trimming left V 10 bases short and J 1 base short, with 16 bases between. This CDR3 has 14 residues. Germline assignment: CDR1 SNHLY and CDR2 FYNNEI.

This clone came up a few times. The chain employs TRBV5-1 and TRBJ2-7, with TRBD1 as a possible D gene (6 bases). The CDR3 has 13 amino acids. The germline gives CDR1 SGHRS, CDR2 YFSETQ. V dropped 1 base and J dropped 4 bases, with 9 bases sitting between them. CDR3 nucleotides: TGCGCCAGCAGCTTGAATACAGGGTACGAGCAGTACTTC. It yields the protein CASSLNTGYEQYF. Full variable domain (missing parts from reference TRBV5-1 and TRBJ2-7): KAGVTQTPRYLIKTRGQQVTLSCSPISGHRSVSWYQQTPGQGLQFLFEYFSETQRNKGNFPGRFSGRQFSNSRSEMNVSTLELGDSALYLCASSLNTGYEQYFGPGTRLTVT.